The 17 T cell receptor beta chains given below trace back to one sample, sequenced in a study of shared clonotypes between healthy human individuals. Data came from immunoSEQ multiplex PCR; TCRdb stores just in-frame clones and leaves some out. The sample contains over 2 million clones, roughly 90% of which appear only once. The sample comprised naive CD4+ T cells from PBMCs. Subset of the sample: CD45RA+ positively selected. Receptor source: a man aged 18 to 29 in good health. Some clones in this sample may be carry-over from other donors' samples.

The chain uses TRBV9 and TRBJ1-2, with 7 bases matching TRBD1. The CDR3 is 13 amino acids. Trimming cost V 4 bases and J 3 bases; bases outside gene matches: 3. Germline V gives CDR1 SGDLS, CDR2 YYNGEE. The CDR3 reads CASSTTGDYGYTF. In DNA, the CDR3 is TGTGCCAGCAGCACAACAGGGGACTATGGCTACACCTTC.

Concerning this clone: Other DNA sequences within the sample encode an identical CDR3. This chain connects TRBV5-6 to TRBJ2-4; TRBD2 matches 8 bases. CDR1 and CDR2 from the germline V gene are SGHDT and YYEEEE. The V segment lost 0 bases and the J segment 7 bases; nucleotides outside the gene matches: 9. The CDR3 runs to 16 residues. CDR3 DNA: TGTGCCAGCAGCTTGGGGTCGGGCGGGGGGATGAACATTCAGTACTTC. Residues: CASSLGSGGGMNIQYF.

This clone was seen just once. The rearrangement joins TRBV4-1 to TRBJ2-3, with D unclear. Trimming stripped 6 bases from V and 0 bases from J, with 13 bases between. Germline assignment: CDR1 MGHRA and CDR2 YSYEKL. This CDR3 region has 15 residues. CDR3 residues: CASRLGRTSTDTQYF. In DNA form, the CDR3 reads TGCGCCAGCAGGTTGGGCCGTACTAGCACAGATACGCAGTATTTT.

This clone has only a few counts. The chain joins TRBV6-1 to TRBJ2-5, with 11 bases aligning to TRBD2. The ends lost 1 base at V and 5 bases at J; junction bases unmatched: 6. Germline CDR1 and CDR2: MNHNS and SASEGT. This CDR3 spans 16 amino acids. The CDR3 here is CASSEGLAGGRETQYF. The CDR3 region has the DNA TGTGCCAGCAGTGAAGGGTTAGCGGGAGGGCGGGAGACCCAGTACTTC.

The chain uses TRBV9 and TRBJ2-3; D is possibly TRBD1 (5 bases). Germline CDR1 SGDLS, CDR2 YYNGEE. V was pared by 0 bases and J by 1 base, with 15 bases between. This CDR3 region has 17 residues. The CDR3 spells CASSVVGLGLGTDTQYF. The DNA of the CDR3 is TGTGCCAGCAGCGTAGTGGGCTTGGGGCTTGGCACAGATACGCAGTATTTT.

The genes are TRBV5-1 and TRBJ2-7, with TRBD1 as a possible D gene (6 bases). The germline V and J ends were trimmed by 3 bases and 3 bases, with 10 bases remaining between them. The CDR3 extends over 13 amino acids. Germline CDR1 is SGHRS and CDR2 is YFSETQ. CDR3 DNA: TGCGCCAGCAGCTCAGGACAGAACTACGAGCAGTACTTC. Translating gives CASSSGQNYEQYF.

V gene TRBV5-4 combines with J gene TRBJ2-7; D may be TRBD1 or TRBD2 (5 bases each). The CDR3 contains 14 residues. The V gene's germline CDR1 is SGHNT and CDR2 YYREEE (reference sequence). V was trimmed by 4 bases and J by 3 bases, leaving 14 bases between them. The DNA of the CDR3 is TGTGCCAGCAGCCGAGAGGGGAATGACTACGAGCAGTACTTC. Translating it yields CASSREGNDYEQYF.

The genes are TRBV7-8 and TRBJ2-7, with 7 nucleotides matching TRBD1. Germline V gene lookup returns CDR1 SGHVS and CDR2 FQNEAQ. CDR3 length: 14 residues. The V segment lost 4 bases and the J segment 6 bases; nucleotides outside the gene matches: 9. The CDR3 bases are TGTGCCAGCAGCTCCGGGACAGAGAGATCCGAGCAGTACTTC. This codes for CASSSGTERSEQYF.

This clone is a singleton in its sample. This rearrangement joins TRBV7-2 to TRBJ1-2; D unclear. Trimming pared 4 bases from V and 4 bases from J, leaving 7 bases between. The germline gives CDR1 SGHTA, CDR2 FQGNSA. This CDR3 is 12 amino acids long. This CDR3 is CASSWAAYGYTF. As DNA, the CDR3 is TGTGCCAGCAGCTGGGCGGCCTATGGCTACACCTTC.

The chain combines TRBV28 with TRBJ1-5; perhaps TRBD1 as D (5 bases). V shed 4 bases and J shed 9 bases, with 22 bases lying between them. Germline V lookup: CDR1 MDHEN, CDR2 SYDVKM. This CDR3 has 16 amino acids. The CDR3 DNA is TGTGCCAGCAGTTCCCCCGGGACCGGAGACGGGCTGCCCCAGCATTTT. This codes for CASSSPGTGDGLPQHF.

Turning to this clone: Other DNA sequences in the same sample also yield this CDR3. CDR3: CASSADRDGYTF. CDR3 DNA: TGCGCCAGCAGCGCCGACAGGGATGGCTACACCTTC. This sequence joins TRBV5-1 and TRBJ1-2; 7 nucleotides match TRBD1. Germline values: CDR1 SGHRS, CDR2 YFSETQ. The V segment lost 4 bases and the J segment 6 bases; nucleotides outside the gene matches: 3. The CDR3 sequence is 12 residues long.

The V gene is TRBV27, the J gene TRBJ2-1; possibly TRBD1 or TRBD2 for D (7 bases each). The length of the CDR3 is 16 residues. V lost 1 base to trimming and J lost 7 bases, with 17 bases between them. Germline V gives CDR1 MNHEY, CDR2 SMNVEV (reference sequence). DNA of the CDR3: TGTGCCAGCAGTTTATATGTTAAGCAGGGGGGGAATGAGCAGTTCTTC. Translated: CASSLYVKQGGNEQFF.

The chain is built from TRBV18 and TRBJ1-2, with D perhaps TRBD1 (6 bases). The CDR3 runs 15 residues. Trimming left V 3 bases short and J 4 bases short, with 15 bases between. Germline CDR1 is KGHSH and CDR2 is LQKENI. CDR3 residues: CASSPSGQPFYGYTF. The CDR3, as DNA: TGTGCCAGCTCACCGTCTGGACAGCCTTTCTATGGCTACACCTTC.

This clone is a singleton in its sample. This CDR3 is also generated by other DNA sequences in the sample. The CDR3 region is CASSLGTGYEQYF. The DNA of the CDR3 is TGTGCCAGCAGTCTAGGGACAGGGTACGAGCAGTACTTC. The gene calls are TRBV28 and TRBJ2-7; 9 nucleotides agree with TRBD1. V trimming: 5 bases; J trimming: 4 bases; junction bases outside the gene matches: 3. This CDR3 comprises 13 residues. CDR1 and CDR2 from the germline V gene are MDHEN and SYDVKM. The full variable domain, completed using reference TRBV28 and TRBJ2-7, is DVKVTQSSRYLVKRTGEKVFLECVQDMDHENMFWYRQDPGLGLRLIYFSYDVKMKEKGDIPEGYSVSREKKERFSLILESASTNQTSMYLCASSLGTGYEQYFGPGTRLTVT.

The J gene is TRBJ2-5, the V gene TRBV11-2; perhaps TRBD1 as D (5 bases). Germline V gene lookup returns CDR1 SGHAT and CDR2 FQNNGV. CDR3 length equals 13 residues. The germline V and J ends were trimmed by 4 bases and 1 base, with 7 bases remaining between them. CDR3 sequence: CASSYRTQETQYF. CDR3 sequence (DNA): TGTGCCAGCAGCTACAGGACCCAAGAGACCCAGTACTTC.

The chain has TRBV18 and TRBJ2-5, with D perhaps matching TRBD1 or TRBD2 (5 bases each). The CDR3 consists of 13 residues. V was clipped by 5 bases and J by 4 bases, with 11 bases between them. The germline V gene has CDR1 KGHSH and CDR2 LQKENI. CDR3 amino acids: CASSSRGRETQYF. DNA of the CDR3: TGTGCCAGCTCATCACGGGGACGAGAGACCCAGTACTTC.

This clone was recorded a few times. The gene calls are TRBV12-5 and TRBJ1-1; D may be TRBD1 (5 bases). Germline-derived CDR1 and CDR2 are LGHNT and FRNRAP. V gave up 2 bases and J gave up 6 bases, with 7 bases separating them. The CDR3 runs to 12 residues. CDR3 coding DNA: TGTGCTAGTGGTTTGTGGGGCGCTGAAGCTTTCTTT. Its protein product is CASGLWGAEAFF.